These 18 T cell receptor beta chains were sequenced from one sample in a study of cytomegalovirus exposure and HLA in healthy donors. The PCR was carried out with 60 Vbeta primers and 13 Jbeta primers. Sequencing was performed with immunoSEQ multiplex PCR; in TCRdb, only in-frame clones are kept and a portion is missing. The table records around 94,000 clones, around 80% of them present only once. The material sequenced was PBMCs. The receptors originated from a male donor in good health and CMV-seropositive.

This chain connects TRBV7-2 to TRBJ1-2; TRBD1 might be the D (6 bases). Germline values: CDR1 SGHTA, CDR2 FQGNSA. This CDR3 is built from 16 residues. Trimming shortened V by 5 bases and J by 0 bases, and 16 bases separated the two germline ends. The CDR3 bases are TGTGCCAGCAGCCTCCAGGGGCCTCGAGCTAACTATGGCTACACCTTC. Translated, it gives CASSLQGPRANYGYTF. The variable domain in full, completed from reference TRBV7-2 and TRBJ1-2, reads GAGVSQSPSNKVTEKGKDVELRCDPISGHTALYWYRQSLGQGLEFLIYFQGNSAPDKSGLPSDRFSAERTGGSVSTLTIQRTQQEDSAVYLCASSLQGPRANYGYTFGSGTRLTVV.

This chain connects TRBV1 to TRBJ2-1; whether TRBD2, the table's D call, matches the DNA was not checked. TRBV1 corresponds to a pseudogene. The CDR3 loop spans 15 amino acids. Written as DNA, the CDR3 is TGCACCAGCAGCCAATCTCGGGGGTTTTTTGGTGAGCAGTTCTTC. Residues: CTSSQSRGFFGEQFF.

The V call is TRBV5-1, the J call TRBJ2-5, with D maybe TRBD1 (5 bases). The V end was cut by 3 bases, the J end by 9 bases, with 15 bases between. Germline V gene data show CDR1 as SGHRS and CDR2 as YFSETQ. CDR3 length equals 13 residues. The CDR3 DNA is TGCGCCAGCAGCTCCCCGACAGACTCAGCCCAGTACTTC. It specifies CASSSPTDSAQYF. Full variable domain (outside the CDR3, taken from reference TRBV5-1 and TRBJ2-5): KAGVTQTPRYLIKTRGQQVTLSCSPISGHRSVSWYQQTPGQGLQFLFEYFSETQRNKGNFPGRFSGRQFSNSRSEMNVSTLELGDSALYLCASSSPTDSAQYFGPGTRLLVL.

The CDR3 sequence is CASSSPGPQETQYF. CDR3 nucleotide sequence: TGTGCCAGCAGCTCCCCCGGTCCCCAAGAGACCCAGTACTTC. The genes are TRBV5-4 and TRBJ2-5; no clear D gene. V lost 3 bases and J 1 base, leaving 10 bases between the germline ends. Germline V lookup: CDR1 SGHNT, CDR2 YYREEE (reference sequence). This CDR3 has 14 residues. The full variable domain, in which reference TRBV5-4 and TRBJ2-5 provide the parts outside the CDR3, is ETGVTQSPTHLIKTRGQQVTLRCSSQSGHNTVSWYQQALGQGPQFIFQYYREEENGRGNFPPRFSGLQFPNYSSELNVNALELDDSALYLCASSSPGPQETQYFGPGTRLLVL.

The chain employs TRBV7-7 and TRBJ1-3, with 7 positions matching TRBD1. J was trimmed by 9 bases and V by 5 bases; bases with no gene match: 7. The CDR3 covers 13 residues. Germline V gene lookup returns CDR1 SSHAT and CDR2 FNYEAQ (reference sequence). CDR3 residues: CASSPGQGGTIYF. The DNA for the CDR3 is TGTGCCAGCAGCCCTGGGCAGGGGGGCACCATATATTTT.

This chain links TRBV2 with TRBJ2-5; D is unclear. CDR1 is SNHLY and CDR2 is FYNNEI in the germline V gene. The CDR3 sequence is 14 residues long. The V end lost 5 bases, the J end lost 3 bases, and 13 bases lay between the germline ends. The CDR3 DNA is TGTGCCAGCAGTCTATGGGCAAAGGAAGAGACCCAGTACTTC. Its protein product is CASSLWAKEETQYF.

The genes are TRBV28 and TRBJ1-2; 7 bases match TRBD1. CDR3 size: 13 residues. Germline assignment: CDR1 MDHEN and CDR2 SYDVKM. Losses at the gene ends were 5 bases for V and 4 bases for J; bases not matched to a gene: 4. The CDR3 loop is CASSPQGSYGYTF. The CDR3 coding sequence is TGTGCCAGCAGTCCACAGGGGAGCTATGGCTACACCTTC.

This clone was found a few times. This rearrangement joins TRBV5-6 to TRBJ2-1; 8 bases agree with TRBD2. The germline V gene encodes CDR1 SGHDT and CDR2 YYEEEE. V dropped 1 base and J dropped 7; count of bases not matched to a gene: 13. The CDR3 totals 17 residues. CDR3 coding DNA: TGTGCCAGCAGCTTGCTGCGACTAGCGCTATCCCCAAATGAGCAGTTCTTC. Protein product: CASSLLRLALSPNEQFF.

This clone was observed once. The rearrangement joins TRBV13 to TRBJ2-1; 7 nucleotides line up with TRBD1. V trimming: 6 bases; J trimming: 4 bases; junction bases outside the gene matches: 18. Germline CDR1 is PRHDT and CDR2 is FYEKMQ (reference sequence). The CDR3 sequence is 18 residues long. CDR3 bases: TGTGCCAGCAGGTTAAACTACCAGGGGGACCAGATTTACAATGAGCAGTTCTTC. Protein: CASRLNYQGDQIYNEQFF. Full variable domain (missing parts from reference TRBV13 and TRBJ2-1): AAGVIQSPRHLIKEKRETATLKCYPIPRHDTVYWYQQGPGQDPQFLISFYEKMQSDKGSIPDRFSAQQFSDYHSELNMSSLELGDSALYFCASRLNYQGDQIYNEQFFGPGTRLTVL.

This sequence joins TRBV19 and TRBJ1-2, with D possibly TRBD1 on 6 matching bases. V dropped 10 bases and J dropped 5 bases, with 29 bases sitting between them. This CDR3 comprises 17 residues. Germline-derived CDR1 and CDR2 are LNHDA and SQIVND (reference sequence). CDR3 DNA: TGTGCCACTGGGTCACAACGTCAAAGGGGGGGGAGGTATGGCTACACCTTC. It specifies CATGSQRQRGGRYGYTF.

The chain couples TRBV7-2 to TRBJ2-6, with D perhaps matching TRBD1 (5 bases). The CDR3 is made up of 15 amino acids. The V end was cut by 5 bases, the J end by 2 bases, with 10 bases between. Germline CDR1 reads SGHTA; CDR2 reads FQGNSA. As DNA, the CDR3 is TGTGCCAGCAGCGGGGCCAGGGCTGGGGCCAACGTCCTGACTTTC. This gives the protein CASSGARAGANVLTF.

The chain couples TRBV10-3 to TRBJ2-7, with 11 bases fitting TRBD1. Unmatched junction bases numbered 8, after V lost 10 bases and J lost 6 bases. The germline CDR1 and CDR2 sequences are ENHRY and SYGVKD. This CDR3 is 13 amino acids long. CDR3 in DNA: TGTGCCACGGCCGGGACAGGGGGGTCCGAGCAGTACTTC. It translates to CATAGTGGSEQYF.

V and J are TRBV29-1 and TRBJ2-1, with 8 bases fitting TRBD1. The CDR3 spans 18 residues. The V gene's germline CDR1 is SQVTM and CDR2 ANQGSEA. Trimming took 8 bases from V and 5 from J; bases not matched to a gene: 23. In DNA, the CDR3 is TGCAGCTCGGTGGGTGGACAGGGTCTCCGACACCCGAACAATGAGCAGTTCTTC. Amino acid sequence: CSSVGGQGLRHPNNEQFF.

The chain links TRBV5-1 to TRBJ2-1, with 9 bases identical to TRBD1. CDR1 is SGHRS and CDR2 is YFSETQ in the germline V gene. The CDR3 contains 15 residues. V shed 0 bases and J 3 bases; nucleotides not matched to a gene: 1. The CDR3 DNA reads TGCGCCAGCAGCTTGGAGGGACAGGGCTACAATGAGCAGTTCTTC. This codes for CASSLEGQGYNEQFF.

The chain links TRBV2 to TRBJ2-3, with a possible D match to TRBD2 (5 bases). Germline values: CDR1 SNHLY, CDR2 FYNNEI. CDR3 length: 13 residues. Trimming pared 4 bases from V and 6 bases from J, leaving 11 bases between. This CDR3 is CASSGTQWDTQYF. The CDR3 nucleotides are TGTGCCAGCAGTGGGACTCAATGGGATACGCAGTATTTT.

The gene calls are TRBV29-1 and TRBJ2-7; perhaps TRBD2 as D (6 bases). With 3 bases removed from V and 6 bases from J, the gap between germline ends came to 15 bases. The CDR3 is made up of 13 amino acids. Germline lookup yields CDR1 SQVTM and CDR2 ANQGSEA. The DNA of the CDR3 is TGCAGCGTTGATCCGGGGGTGGATGGCGAGCAGTACTTC. As protein: CSVDPGVDGEQYF.

This clone has a single count. V usage is TRBV5-1 and J usage is TRBJ2-5, with 9 bases aligning to TRBD2. The CDR3 has 15 amino acids. Germline CDR1 is SGHRS and CDR2 is YFSETQ. Trimming took 2 bases from V and 2 from J; bases not matched to a gene: 4. The CDR3 DNA sequence: TGCGCCAGCAGCTTTAGCGGGAGAGGTCAAGAGACCCAGTACTTC. It codes for CASSFSGRGQETQYF.

V usage is TRBV19 and J usage is TRBJ1-6; D unclear. V dropped 8 bases and J dropped 8 bases, with 19 bases sitting between them. The CDR3 contains 15 residues. CDR1 LNHDA and CDR2 SQIVND come from the germline V gene (reference sequence). The CDR3 is CASPNLRGPDSPLHF. Here the CDR3 DNA reads TGTGCCAGTCCTAACCTCCGGGGTCCGGATTCACCCCTCCACTTT. Variable domain in full (rest from reference TRBV19 and TRBJ1-6): DGGITQSPKYLFRKEGQNVTLSCEQNLNHDAMYWYRQDPGQGLRLIYYSQIVNDFQKGDIAEGYSVSREKKESFPLTVTSAQKNPTAFYLCASPNLRGPDSPLHFGNGTRLTVT.